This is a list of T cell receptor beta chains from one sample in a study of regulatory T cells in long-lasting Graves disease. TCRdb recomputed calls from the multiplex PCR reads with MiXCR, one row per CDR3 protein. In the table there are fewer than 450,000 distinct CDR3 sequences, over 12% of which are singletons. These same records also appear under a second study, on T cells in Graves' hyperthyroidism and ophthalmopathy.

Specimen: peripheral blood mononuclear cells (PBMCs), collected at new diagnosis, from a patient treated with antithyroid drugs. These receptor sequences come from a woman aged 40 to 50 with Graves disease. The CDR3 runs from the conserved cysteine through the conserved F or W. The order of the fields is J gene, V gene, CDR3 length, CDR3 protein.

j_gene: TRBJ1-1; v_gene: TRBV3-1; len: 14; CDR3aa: CASSQALLNTEAFF
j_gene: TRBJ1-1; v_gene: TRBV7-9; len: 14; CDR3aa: CASSYGQLNTEAFF
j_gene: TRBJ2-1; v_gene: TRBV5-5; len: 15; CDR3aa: CASSFEGETYNEQFF
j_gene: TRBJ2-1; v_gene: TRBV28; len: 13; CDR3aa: CASRGAGYNEQFF
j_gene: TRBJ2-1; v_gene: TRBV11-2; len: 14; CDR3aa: CASSLIFKANEQFF
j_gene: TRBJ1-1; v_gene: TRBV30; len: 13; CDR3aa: CAWSLRRGSEAFF
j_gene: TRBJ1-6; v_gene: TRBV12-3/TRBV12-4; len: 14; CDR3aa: CASSRQSPNSPLHF
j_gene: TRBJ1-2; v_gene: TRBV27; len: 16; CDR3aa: CASSLRPIQGGGGYTF
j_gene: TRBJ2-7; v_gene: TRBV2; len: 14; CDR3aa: CASSYGERDYEQYF
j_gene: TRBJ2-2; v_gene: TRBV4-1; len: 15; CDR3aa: CASSQDGGDTGELFF
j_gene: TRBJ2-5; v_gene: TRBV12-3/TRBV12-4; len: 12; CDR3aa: CASSFREETQYF
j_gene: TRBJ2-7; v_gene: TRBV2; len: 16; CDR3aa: CASSRPSDRGSYEQYF
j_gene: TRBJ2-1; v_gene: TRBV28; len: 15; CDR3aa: CASIRQGVEGNEQFF
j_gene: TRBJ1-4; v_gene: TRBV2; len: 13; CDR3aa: CASSVWRNEKLFF
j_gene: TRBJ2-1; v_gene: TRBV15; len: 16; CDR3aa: CATSRPRGEGHNEQFF
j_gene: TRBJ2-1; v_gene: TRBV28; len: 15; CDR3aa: CASSVTGRPYNEQFF
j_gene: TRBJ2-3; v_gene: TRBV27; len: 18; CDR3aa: CASSLWGGEQGNTDTQYF
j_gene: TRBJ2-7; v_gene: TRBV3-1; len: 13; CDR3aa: CASSRFGGVEQYF
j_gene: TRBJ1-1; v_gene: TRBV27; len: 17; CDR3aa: CASSPTLFGQLNTEAFF
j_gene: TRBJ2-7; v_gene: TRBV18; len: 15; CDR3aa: CASSPPPGRFYEQYF
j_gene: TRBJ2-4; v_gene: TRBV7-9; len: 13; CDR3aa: CASSPTGKNIQYF
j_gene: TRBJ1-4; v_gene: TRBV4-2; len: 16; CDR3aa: CASSRERGATNEKLFF
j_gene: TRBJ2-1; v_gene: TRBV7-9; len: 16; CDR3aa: CASSSERDIHYNEQFF
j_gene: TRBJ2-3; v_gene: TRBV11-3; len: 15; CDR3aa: CASSAAGGGTDTQYF
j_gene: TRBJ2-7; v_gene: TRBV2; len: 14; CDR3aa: CASSGWDRAYEQYF
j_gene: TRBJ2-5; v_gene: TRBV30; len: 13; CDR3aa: CAWSHRAGETQYF
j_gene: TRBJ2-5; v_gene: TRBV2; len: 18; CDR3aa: CASRSGTSGIVLQETQYF
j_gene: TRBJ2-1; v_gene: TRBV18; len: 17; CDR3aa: CASSPRRDRGVYNEQFF
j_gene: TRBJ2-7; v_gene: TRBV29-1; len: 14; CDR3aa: CSVEEREGSYEQYF
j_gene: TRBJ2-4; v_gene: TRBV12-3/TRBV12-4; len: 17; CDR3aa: CASSIGLAGRTQNIQYF
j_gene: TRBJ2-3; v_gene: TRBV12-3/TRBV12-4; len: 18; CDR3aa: CASSPSLSSGGFTDTQYF
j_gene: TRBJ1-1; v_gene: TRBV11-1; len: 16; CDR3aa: CASSLSTTGGNTEAFF
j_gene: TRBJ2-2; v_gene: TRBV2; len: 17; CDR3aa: CASSPGTSGANTGELFF
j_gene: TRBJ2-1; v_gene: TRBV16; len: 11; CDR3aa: CASSPVYEQFF
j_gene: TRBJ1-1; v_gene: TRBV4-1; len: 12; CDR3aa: CASSQGGIEAFF
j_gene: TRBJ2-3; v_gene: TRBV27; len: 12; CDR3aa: CAVGGSRDTQYF
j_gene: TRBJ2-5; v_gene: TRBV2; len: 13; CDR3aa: CASINDREETQYF
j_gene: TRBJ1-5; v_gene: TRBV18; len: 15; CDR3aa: CASSSLDRSNQPQHF
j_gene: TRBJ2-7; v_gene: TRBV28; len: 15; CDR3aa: CASSTLGQGRYEQYF
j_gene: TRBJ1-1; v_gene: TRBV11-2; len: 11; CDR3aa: CASSSVGGAFF
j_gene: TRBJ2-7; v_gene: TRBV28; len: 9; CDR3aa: CASTRGMDF
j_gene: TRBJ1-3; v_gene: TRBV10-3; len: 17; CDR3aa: CAISGRDRSYSGNTIYF
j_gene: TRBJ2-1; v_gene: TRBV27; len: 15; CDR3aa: CASSLASSSYNEQFF
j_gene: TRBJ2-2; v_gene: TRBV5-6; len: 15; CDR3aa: CASSFGISNTGELFF
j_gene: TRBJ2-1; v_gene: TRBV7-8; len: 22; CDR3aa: CASSFAHIGTSGLGSSYNEQFF
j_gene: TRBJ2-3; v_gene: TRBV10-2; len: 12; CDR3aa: CAARGYQDTQYF
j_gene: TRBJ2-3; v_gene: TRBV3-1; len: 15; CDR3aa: CASSQGSYVPDTQYF
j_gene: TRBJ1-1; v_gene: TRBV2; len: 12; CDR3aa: CASRGMGTEAFF
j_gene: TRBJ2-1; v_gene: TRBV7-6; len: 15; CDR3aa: CASSSDVEGYNEQFF